The 15 T cell receptor beta chains given below trace back to one sample, sequenced in a study of PD-1 blockade in mismatch repair-deficient tumors. TCRdb's table, derived via immunoSEQ multiplex PCR, lists solely in-frame clones and lacks some. The table includes 100,000 to 150,000 clones, about nine tenths detected once. Sequences were derived from peripheral blood, sampled approximately 73 weeks after starting pembrolizumab. Receptors were obtained from an adult with mismatch repair-deficient cancer.

The gene calls are TRBV10-2 and TRBJ2-3, with TRBD2 matching over 7 bases. The V segment lost 2 bases and the J segment 6 bases; nucleotides outside the gene matches: 8. There are 15 residues in the CDR3. The germline V gene encodes CDR1 WSHSY and CDR2 SAAADI. The CDR3 is CASSEPGLIRDTQYF. Here the CDR3 DNA reads TGCGCCAGCAGTGAGCCGGGACTAATCAGGGATACGCAGTATTTT.

The DNA of the CDR3 is TGTGCCAGCAGCTTAGGTAGGGAAAACGAGCAGTACTTC. The encoded protein is CASSLGRENEQYF. The chain has TRBV28 and TRBJ2-7; D call uncertain. The germline V gene has CDR1 MDHEN and CDR2 SYDVKM. The CDR3 loop spans 13 amino acids. Between the trimmed V and J ends, which lost 6 bases and 5 bases, there was a span of 14 bases.

The chain uses TRBV19 and TRBJ2-7; TRBD1 matches 9 bases. CDR3 length: 14 residues. Per germline, CDR1 LNHDA and CDR2 SQIVND (reference sequence). J lost 3 bases, V lost 8 bases, and 8 bases had no gene match. The CDR3 here is CASSLGTGNYEQYF. CDR3 DNA: TGTGCCAGTTCCCTAGGGACAGGGAACTACGAGCAGTACTTC.

This rearrangement joins TRBV4-3 to TRBJ2-7; D is undetermined. The CDR3 is 15 amino acids. V was clipped by 0 bases and J by 3 bases, with 12 bases between them. CDR1 LGHNA and CDR2 YSLEER come from the germline V gene. The chain's CDR3 is CASSQEVGYNYEQYF. CDR3 coding DNA: TGCGCCAGCAGCCAAGAAGTAGGGTATAACTACGAGCAGTACTTC.

The chain uses TRBV19 and TRBJ2-5; TRBD2 matches 13 bases. CDR1 LNHDA and CDR2 SQIVND come from the germline V gene (reference sequence). There are 15 residues in the CDR3. V gave up 5 bases and J gave up 4 bases; unmatched junction bases: 4. Here the CDR3 reads CASSLTSGRPETQYF. CDR3 sequence (DNA): TGTGCCAGTAGTTTGACTAGCGGGAGGCCAGAGACCCAGTACTTC.

This chain joins TRBV4-1 and TRBJ2-7; D call uncertain. The CDR3 sequence is 16 residues long. V lost 1 base and J 2 bases, leaving 15 bases between the germline ends. Germline V CDR1 and CDR2: MGHRA, YSYEKL. Here the CDR3 DNA reads TGCGCCAGCAGCCAAGTACTTGGGGAAGGTCCCTACGAGCAGTACTTC. This translates into CASSQVLGEGPYEQYF.

This sequence joins TRBV29-1 and TRBJ2-7; 14 bases fit TRBD2. The germline gives CDR1 SQVTM, CDR2 ANQGSEA. V was clipped by 4 bases and J by 6 bases; unmatched bases: 5. The CDR3 length is 14 residues. CDR3 in amino acids: CSVGGLAGEGEQYF. The CDR3 coding sequence is TGCAGCGTTGGGGGACTAGCGGGAGAGGGCGAGCAGTACTTC.

In its sample, this clone was seen once. The chain recombines TRBV5-1 with TRBJ1-1; TRBD1 aligns across 7 bases. Germline loops: CDR1 SGHRS, CDR2 YFSETQ. The CDR3 covers 16 residues. Germline trimming cut 1 base from V and 0 bases from J; bases unmatched to any gene: 6. The CDR3 region is CASSLRRGPVNTEAFF. The CDR3 DNA is TGCGCCAGCAGCTTGCGGAGGGGGCCGGTGAACACTGAAGCTTTCTTT.

The sample holds one count of this clone. The rearrangement joins TRBV19 to TRBJ1-2, with 7 bases identical to TRBD1. This CDR3 is built from 13 residues. J gave up 7 bases and V 5 bases, and 7 bases lay outside the gene matches. Germline loops: CDR1 LNHDA, CDR2 SQIVND (reference sequence). The CDR3 bases are TGTGCCAGTAGTTCCACACGACAGGGTGGCTACACCTTC. Translated: CASSSTRQGGYTF.

A few counts support this clone. The genes are TRBV18 and TRBJ2-7; D is unclear. The CDR3 consists of 11 residues. Trimming shortened V by 3 bases and J by 5 bases, and 5 bases separated the two germline ends. Germline lookup yields CDR1 KGHSH and CDR2 LQKENI. In nucleotides, the CDR3 is TGTGCCAGCTCACCGTCCGACGAGCAGTACTTC. Amino acid sequence: CASSPSDEQYF.

V gene TRBV6-5 combines with J gene TRBJ2-1; tentative D call: TRBD2 (5 bases). Trimming removed 6 bases at V and 1 base at J, with 10 bases between. This CDR3 contains 14 residues. The germline V gene has CDR1 MNHEY and CDR2 SVGAGI. CDR3 sequence reads: CASSLRESYNEQFF. DNA for the CDR3: TGTGCCAGCAGCCTAAGGGAGTCCTACAATGAGCAGTTCTTC.

The CDR3 reads CASSQERGGPNEKLFF. For the CDR3, the DNA is TGCGCCAGCAGCCAAGAACGGGGAGGTCCCAATGAAAAACTGTTTTTT. The V gene is TRBV4-1, the J gene TRBJ1-4, with D uncertain. Per the germline V gene, CDR1 is MGHRA and CDR2 is YSYEKL. The length of the CDR3 is 16 residues. Between the trimmed V and J ends, which lost 0 bases and 5 bases, there was a span of 13 bases.

V gene TRBV6-6 combines with J gene TRBJ2-7; D uncertain. The CDR3 is made up of 11 amino acids. V lost 4 bases to trimming and J lost 4 bases, with 5 bases between them. From germline, CDR1 is MNHNY and CDR2 SVGAGI (reference sequence). The CDR3 loop reads CASSWKYEQYF. CDR3 sequence (DNA): TGTGCCAGCAGTTGGAAGTACGAGCAGTACTTC.

This clone was found a few times. The chain joins TRBV6-5 to TRBJ1-2, with unresolved D. Deletions cut 0 bases from V and 8 bases from J, with 19 bases between. The CDR3 extends over 16 amino acids. The germline CDR1 and CDR2 sequences are MNHEY and SVGAGI. The CDR3 DNA follows: TGTGCCAGCAGTTACTCGATGGTGGTAGGGATTACGGGCTACACCTTC. Translation: CASSYSMVVGITGYTF.

The gene calls are TRBV2 and TRBJ2-7; D is perhaps TRBD1 (6 bases). The V end was cut by 4 bases, the J end by 0 bases, with 10 bases between. CDR3 size: 14 residues. Germline V gene lookup returns CDR1 SNHLY and CDR2 FYNNEI. DNA for the CDR3: TGTGCCAGCAGTGGGGACATGCTCTCCTACGAGCAGTACTTC. Its protein product is CASSGDMLSYEQYF.